These 7 T cell receptor beta chains originate from one sample sequenced in a study of T-cell reconstitution after alpha-beta-depleted transplantation in children. Preparation of the TCRbeta library involved a method that used unique molecular identifiers. In TCRdb, the PCR reads were re-called with MiXCR into one record per CDR3 protein. The data show 350,000 to 450,000 distinct CDR3 sequences, about 20% seen once. The sequencing used PBMCs from the stem cell graft donor, collected from the stem cell graft. The receptors come from a human donor who donated a stem cell graft to a child with acute myeloid leukemia.

The V gene is TRBV9, the J gene TRBJ2-3, with D possibly being TRBD2 (6 bases). Germline V gives CDR1 SGDLS, CDR2 YYNGEE. This CDR3 spans 15 amino acids. Trimming left V 0 bases short and J 4 bases short, with 12 bases between. CDR3 DNA: TGTGCCAGCAGCGTAGGACGGGAGTGGTCAGATACGCAGTATTTT. The encoded protein is CASSVGREWSDTQYF.

V is TRBV18 and J is TRBJ2-7; 13 bases line up with TRBD2. CDR1 is KGHSH and CDR2 is LQKENI in the germline V gene. The CDR3 runs 14 residues. Trimming took 3 bases from V and 8 from J; bases not matched to a gene: 4. CDR3 sequence reads: CASSPGLAGEQQYF. The CDR3 DNA follows: TGTGCCAGCTCACCCGGACTAGCGGGAGAACAGCAGTACTTC.

The chain's CDR3 is CASSVGQGAKGYTF. The CDR3 DNA follows: TGCGCCAGCAGCGTGGGACAGGGGGCAAAGGGCTACACCTTC. The gene calls are TRBV5-1 and TRBJ1-2; 12 nucleotides line up with TRBD1. Per germline, CDR1 SGHRS and CDR2 YFSETQ. Losses at the gene ends were 4 bases for V and 8 bases for J; bases not matched to a gene: 6. The CDR3 is 14 amino acids. The full variable domain, in which reference TRBV5-1 and TRBJ1-2 provide the parts outside the CDR3, is KAGVTQTPRYLIKTRGQQVTLSCSPISGHRSVSWYQQTPGQGLQFLFEYFSETQRNKGNFPGRFSGRQFSNSRSEMNVSTLELGDSALYLCASSVGQGAKGYTFGSGTRLTVV.

V usage is TRBV4-1 and J usage is TRBJ2-1; TRBD2 matches 10 bases. Germline CDR1 MGHRA, CDR2 YSYEKL. The J segment lost 9 bases and the V segment lost 7 bases, leaving 12 bases of the junction unmatched. This CDR3 contains 15 residues. The CDR3 here is CASKPGLAGDFEQFF. The CDR3 DNA reads TGCGCCAGCAAACCAGGGCTAGCGGGAGATTTTGAGCAGTTCTTC.

V usage is TRBV20-1 and J usage is TRBJ2-2; 7 positions agree with TRBD2. The CDR3 consists of 14 residues. V gave up 0 bases and J gave up 9 bases; unmatched junction bases: 7. The germline V gene encodes CDR1 DFQATT and CDR2 SNEGSKA (reference sequence). This CDR3 reads CSAREGRGARELFF. As DNA, the CDR3 is TGCAGTGCTAGAGAAGGGAGGGGTGCTAGGGAGCTGTTTTTT.

This clonotype was seen repeatedly, ten times or more. This chain connects TRBV20-1 to TRBJ2-3, with D possibly being TRBD1 or TRBD2 (5 bases each). V was clipped by 3 bases and J by 0 bases, with 16 bases between them. Germline V gives CDR1 DFQATT, CDR2 SNEGSKA (reference sequence). This CDR3 is built from 16 residues. The CDR3 protein is CSARERGSLSTDTQYF. In nucleotides, the CDR3 is TGCAGTGCTAGGGAGAGGGGTAGCCTAAGCACAGATACGCAGTATTTT.

The CDR3 loop reads CSASKGAPLEQYF. In DNA form, the CDR3 reads TGCAGTGCATCTAAGGGGGCTCCCCTCGAGCAGTACTTC. V gene TRBV20-1 combines with J gene TRBJ2-7; 7 bases map to TRBD1. V lost 6 bases, J lost 6 bases, and 11 bases stayed unmatched. The germline V gene has CDR1 DFQATT and CDR2 SNEGSKA (reference sequence). This CDR3 spans 13 amino acids.